Here is one T cell receptor (beta chain) with its context. Its antigen remains undetermined. No base-level quality is on record; no much larger clone is a single base apart. The record originates from a study of long-term antiretroviral therapy in people with HIV (dated by TCRdb to the early 2020s). About the study as a whole: Collection of the earliest samples took place about a decade ahead of the 2015 WHO recommendation for immediate ART, at a time when ART was typically delayed until CD4 counts fell. A retrospective serial study tested whether ART initiation and durable HIV suppression were associated with changes in peripheral blood TRB repertoire composition and diversity. A total of some 200 cryopreserved PBMC samples came from 25 to 35 adults with confirmed HIV infection and were collected serially over a mean of roughly six years (range 1-12). Among the approximately 30 participants with HIV, over nine were female. Test extractions of a monoclonal T-cell line alongside approximately 34 polyclonal samples showed no cross-contamination during QIAcube processing. Broad study findings and their caveats: The samples span the years 2004 to 2017, and the ART regimens used at that time may not be as effective as current regimens. HIV repertoires had narrower CDR3 length ranges than controls, and the network structure suggested an antigen-experienced repertoire that shifted only slightly toward naive after ART. The repertoire was dominated across all time points by expanded TRB clones identified before ART initiation, although this dominance was seen to fluctuate and to decrease in many PLHIV after ART. ART initiation was associated with a significant increase in TRB diversity, but diversity stayed significantly below transplant donor controls even after long-term ART. Inferences about post-ART repertoire changes were limited because no data were available on ART adherence, viral resistance or therapy changes. Because pre-ART samples had limited cell numbers, unsorted PBMC were profiled rather than sorted CD4+ and CD8+ T cells. Limited PBMC availability meant only the TCR beta chain was sequenced, without alpha chain pairing.

The immunoSEQ hsTCRB v3.0 assay was used at survey level resolution to sequence the TRB variable region. The targeted TRB sequencing depth was roughly 40,000-55,000 T-cell genomes per sample. Pooled TRB libraries were sequenced on an Illumina MiSeq with a v3 150-cycle kit. On the authors' methods: Repertoire analysis ran in R within a reproducible Nextflow workflow covering QC, data transformation and analysis. LymphoSeq2, an R package for exploring AIRR-Seq data, was used to implement custom analyses. A few samples that produced fewer than 5000 total TRB sequences were removed, so some 180 HIV repertoires were analyzed. Among the approximately 200 retained HIV repertoires, some 60 were collected before ART initiation and about 130 were collected after ART initiation. Each repertoire was downsampled to 5000 TRB nucleotide sequences, and summary statistics were averaged across 100 downsampling iterations. TRB sequences were retained for analysis only if CDR3 regions of at least seven amino acids were present. Two measures captured diversity: a Shannon entropy-derived clonality score and the Gini coefficient. Repertoire networks linked the top 5000 CDR3 amino acid sequences whenever two sequences differed by an edit distance of one. GLIPH2 predicted antigen specificity groups and MHC restriction for TRB CDR3 amino acid sequences. CDR3 amino acid sequences were matched against VDJdb and McPAS-TCR to flag known CMV, EBV, HIV or tissue antigen associations. Pre-ART, post-ART and control groups were compared with Wilcoxon signed-rank tests and Holm-Bonferroni correction. TCRdb holds this immuneACCESS table with in-frame rearrangements only. Some clones are missing; in checked studies, unresolved V genes explain under half, and the rest has no known cause. The V and J calls and clone size come from that table; D and trimming were worked out from the DNA. The sample table lists 15,000 to 20,000 clones, approximately 90% of them with a count of one. The top ten clones comprise about 12% of the sample.

Participants were included only if at least one PBMC sample before ART initiation and at least two post-ART samples were available. All participants with HIV were treated in the United States of America. Before DNA extraction, cryopreserved samples of about 1-10 million PBMC were thawed and washed. At the time of the earliest PBMC sample, participants with HIV were aged between roughly 23 and 60 years. PBMC samples from each participant spanned 1-4 timepoints before ART initiation and 2-8 timepoints after ART initiation, with a median of 7 samples. For every participant, serial HIV viral load, CD4+ T-cell count, ART history and demographic data were obtained. Using a Qiagen kit on a QIAcube, genomic DNA was extracted from unsorted PBMC, with samples processed in batches of 12. The CDR3 goes from the cysteine to the phenylalanine over 14 residues. Of the read, only the CDR3 DNA is kept; its 42 bases are in frame from base 1. The germline V gene encodes CDR1 SGHRS and CDR2 YFSETQ. Trimming removed 8 bases from V and 2 bases from J, leaving 13 bases between the germline ends.

The sequence came from a man in his fifties with HIV. The sample consisted of unsorted PBMCs, taken 6.9 years after starting antiretroviral therapy. This sequence uses TRBV5-1 and TRBJ2-2, with TRBD1 perhaps the D gene, on 6 matching bases. The CDR3 is CASGRDTNTGELFF. The DNA is as follows: TGCGCCAGTGGCCGGGACACAAACACCGGGGAGCTGTTTTTT.